Detailed here is one T cell receptor beta chain. As yet, its antigen is unknown. Method: immunoSEQ multiplex PCR; TCRdb's copy keeps in-frame clones and lacks some. The repertoire holds about 110,000 clones, with less than 90% as singletons. The entry originates in a study of T cell responses to AZD1222 COVID-19 vaccine. Across the study: The analysis combined second doses at about 4 or about 12 weeks. Broader study findings: Reportedly, nearly half the spike-specific TCRs target unmutated variant regions. No repertoire was sampled before or during the peak T cell response, only after it. At 160-218 and 743-854, vaccine-associated CD4 TCRs were dominant, and they spanned spike.

CDR3 length equals 15 residues. V lost 7 bases and J 0 bases, leaving 13 bases between the germline ends. Per the germline V gene, CDR1 is MDHEN and CDR2 is SYDVKM. This material consisted of peripheral blood, taken on day 0 of AZD1222 vaccination. This sequence was found in an adult in good health. The rearrangement uses TRBV28 and TRBJ1-5; D ambiguous. This chain's CDR3 is CASMVQFYSNQPQHF. The CDR3 DNA sequence: TGTGCCAGCATGGTGCAGTTTTATAGCAATCAGCCCCAGCATTTT.